These T cell receptor beta chains were read from a single sample in a study of shared clonotypes between healthy human individuals. The protocol was immunoSEQ multiplex PCR, while the TCRdb copy is restricted to in-frame clones and leaves out a portion. The sample consists of over 750,000 clones, about 96% of them appearing once. The specimen was naive CD8+ T cells sorted from blood. The receptor set was obtained from a man aged 25-45 years in good health. The CDR3 runs from the conserved cysteine through the conserved F or W. D genes are given only for firm matches. A clone size is listed for some rows: how often the clone was seen (once, few, many), or a class if it is expanded.

d_gene,j_gene,v_gene,abundance,CDR3nt,CDR3aa
.,TRBJ1-2,TRBV27,.,TGTGCCAGCACCGCGCATGTGACAGGTATCTATGGCTACACCTTC,CASTAHVTGIYGYTF
.,TRBJ1-2,TRBV29-1,.,TGCAGCGTTGACAGTTGGGCAGACAAAGCGTATGGCTACACCTTC,CSVDSWADKAYGYTF
TRBD2,TRBJ2-3,TRBV9,few,TGTGCCAGCAGCGTAGAGGAGGGAGGGAGCACAGATACGCAGTATTTT,CASSVEEGGSTDTQYF
.,TRBJ2-1,TRBV6-1,.,TGTGCCACGACCCCTTACAATGAGCAGTTCTTC,CATTPYNEQFF
TRBD2,TRBJ2-7,TRBV9,.,TGTGCCAGCAGCACGCGGACTAGCGGGAGTCTCGACGAGCAGTACTTC,CASSTRTSGSLDEQYF
.,TRBJ2-1,TRBV10-1,.,TGCGCCAGCAGTGACGGGGGAGCGAGCAATGAGCAGTTCTTC,CASSDGGASNEQFF
.,TRBJ2-7,TRBV4-3,.,TGCGCCAGCAGCCAAGATCGAACGGTGGGCTACGAGCAGTACTTC,CASSQDRTVGYEQYF
.,TRBJ2-3,TRBV7-2,.,TGTGCCAGCAGCCTTCTCGGAGGCACAGATACGCAGTATTTT,CASSLLGGTDTQYF
TRBD2,TRBJ2-7,TRBV28,.,TGTGCCAGCAGTCCCGTCGGACTAGCGGGACCCTACGAGCAGTACTTC,CASSPVGLAGPYEQYF
TRBD1,TRBJ2-7,TRBV6-5,.,TGTGCCAGCAGTTCAGCCGGGACAGGGCTCTACGAGCAGTACTTC,CASSSAGTGLYEQYF
TRBD2,TRBJ2-2,TRBV7-9,.,TGTGCCAGCAGCCCGACTAGCCTCACCGGGGAGCTGTTTTTT,CASSPTSLTGELFF
TRBD1,TRBJ2-3,TRBV7-3,once,TGTGCCAGCAGCCCGGGGACCACAGGGGGTCCCACAGATACGCAGTATTTT,CASSPGTTGGPTDTQYF
.,TRBJ1-4,TRBV4-1,.,TGCGCCAGCAGCCTTGACAGTACAACTAATGAAAAACTGTTTTTT,CASSLDSTTNEKLFF
TRBD2,TRBJ2-1,TRBV7-6,.,TGTGCCAGCAGCCTGGGGGAGGGAATAAGCTCCTACAATGAGCAGTTCTTC,CASSLGEGISSYNEQFF
TRBD2,TRBJ2-4,TRBV4-1,.,TGCGCCAGCAGCCAAGTCCTAGCGGTTCTAGCCAAAAACATTCAGTACTTC,CASSQVLAVLAKNIQYF
.,TRBJ2-1,TRBV28,.,TGTGCCAGCACCGTCACATTCTACAATGAGCAGTTCTTC,CASTVTFYNEQFF
TRBD1,TRBJ2-7,TRBV29-1,.,TGCAGCGCGACAAAACAGGGGCCCTACGAGCAGTACTTC,CSATKQGPYEQYF
.,TRBJ2-7,TRBV29-1,.,TGCAGCGTTGAAGGTCAGGGCACCTACGAGCAGTACTTC,CSVEGQGTYEQYF
.,TRBJ1-2,TRBV2,.,TGTGCCAGCAGTGAAACAGTCGGAGTAGGTAACTATGGCTACACCTTC,CASSETVGVGNYGYTF
.,TRBJ2-1,TRBV7-9,.,TGTGCCAGCAGCTTAAGGGGGGCTGGGGACGCAGCCTACAATGAGCAGTTCTTC,CASSLRGAGDAAYNEQFF
.,TRBJ2-1,TRBV14,once,TGTGCCAGCAGCCCCAAGAGTGCGAATGAGCAGTTCTTC,CASSPKSANEQFF
.,TRBJ2-1,TRBV19,.,TGTGCCAGTCGAGACCAGGGCGGCTATGAGCAGTTCTTC,CASRDQGGYEQFF
TRBD2,TRBJ2-3,TRBV27,.,TGTGCCAGCAGTTTATCCGGGACTAGCGGGAGGTGGAGCACAGATACGCAGTATTTT,CASSLSGTSGRWSTDTQYF
.,TRBJ2-7,TRBV5-5,.,TGTGCCAGCAGCTTGTTGGGTGACGCCTACGAGCAGTACTTC,CASSLLGDAYEQYF
TRBD2,TRBJ2-7,TRBV7-9,once,TGTGCCAGCAGCGACGGGACTAGCGGGATATCTGGCTACGAGCAGTACTTC,CASSDGTSGISGYEQYF
TRBD2,TRBJ2-1,TRBV13,.,TGTGCCAGCAGCCGACGGGGCGGGGGGCCCCGGAATGAGCAGTTCTTC,CASSRRGGGPRNEQFF
.,TRBJ2-1,TRBV27,.,TGTGCCAGTCGCTCGGGGGCCAGGGGATACAATGAGCAGTTCTTC,CASRSGARGYNEQFF
.,TRBJ2-3,TRBV7-2,once,TGTGCCAGCAGCCACCAGCGGATCTACGCAGATACGCAGTATTTT,CASSHQRIYADTQYF
TRBD2,TRBJ2-7,TRBV4-1,.,TGCGCCAGCAGCCAAGATATTTCTACGGGAGGGACCTACGAGCAGTACTTC,CASSQDISTGGTYEQYF
TRBD2,TRBJ2-7,TRBV2,.,TGTGCCGCGGGGGTTTCGTCCGAGCAGTACTTC,CAAGVSSEQYF
TRBD2,TRBJ2-1,TRBV11-2,.,TGTGCCAGCAGCTTAGTCACTAGCGGGACGGTCTCCTACAATGAGCAGTTCTTC,CASSLVTSGTVSYNEQFF
TRBD1,TRBJ2-7,TRBV19,.,TGTGCCAGTAGTACGAGACAGGGATACGAGCAGTACTTC,CASSTRQGYEQYF
.,TRBJ2-3,TRBV27,.,TGTGCCACCCACCGGGCGACTGAAGATACGCAGTATTTT,CATHRATEDTQYF
TRBD2,TRBJ2-1,TRBV5-4,.,TGTGCCAGCAGCTTGGAACTAGCGGGAATGGACTCCTACAATGAGCAGTTCTTC,CASSLELAGMDSYNEQFF
.,TRBJ1-3,TRBV2,.,TGTGCCAGCAGGGACAGACAGGCCGAATCTGGAAACACCATATATTTT,CASRDRQAESGNTIYF
.,TRBJ2-7,TRBV6-5,.,TGTGCCAGCTCGGCGAGCTCCTACGAGCAGTACTTC,CASSASSYEQYF
.,TRBJ1-1,TRBV27,once,TGTGCCAGCAGCTCGGGGGGGACTGAAGCTTTCTTT,CASSSGGTEAFF
.,TRBJ1-2,TRBV9,.,TGTGCCAGCAGCGGCCCTGGCTACACCTTC,CASSGPGYTF
TRBD2,TRBJ2-7,TRBV2,.,TGTGCCAGCAGTGGGGCTAGCGGGAAAGGGCTCTCACCCTACGAGCAGTACTTC,CASSGASGKGLSPYEQYF
.,TRBJ2-1,TRBV28,.,TGTGCCAGCAGTTTAGGTTCGCCTGGCTCCTACAATGAGCAGTTCTTC,CASSLGSPGSYNEQFF
.,TRBJ2-7,TRBV4-3,.,TGCGCCAGCAGCCAAGATCTCAGTTTGGGGTTACTAGAGCAGTACTTC,CASSQDLSLGLLEQYF
TRBD1,TRBJ1-1,TRBV7-6,.,TGTGCCAGCAGCTCCGCTTCCCGGGACAGGGGGCGAGGGGACACTGAAGCTTTCTTT,CASSSASRDRGRGDTEAFF
.,TRBJ2-5,TRBV25-1,.,TGTGCCAGCAGTGAATTGCCGTCCAGCCAAGAGACCCAGTACTTC,CASSELPSSQETQYF
.,TRBJ2-2,TRBV7-9,.,TGTGCCAGCAGCTTAGTCGAGACAGGCGACAACACCGGGGAGCTGTTTTTT,CASSLVETGDNTGELFF
.,TRBJ2-7,TRBV5-1,.,TGCGCCAGCAGCTGGAGTGATTCCTACGAGCAGTACTTC,CASSWSDSYEQYF